This T cell receptor (beta chain) appears in the sequencing data of a study of T-cell reconstitution after alpha-beta-depleted transplantation in children. Preparation of the TCRbeta library was carried out with unique molecular identifiers. TCRdb ran MiXCR on the PCR reads and lists one entry per CDR3 protein. The sample includes approximately 400,000 distinct CDR3 sequences, approximately 11% seen only once; the top ten take about 5%. Trimming at V came to 4 bases and at J to 4 bases, leaving 6 bases not matched to a gene. This CDR3 comprises 14 residues. The germline V gene encodes CDR1 SNHLY and CDR2 FYNNEI.

This TCR was recovered from a human donor who donated a stem cell graft to a child with acute myeloid leukemia. The sequenced sample was PBMCs from the stem cell graft donor, obtained from the stem cell graft. The chain recombines TRBV2 with TRBJ2-5; the match to TRBD2 covers 7 bases. CDR3 DNA: TGTGCCAGCAGTGGGGGCGGGAGTGGAGAGACCCAGTACTTC. Translation: CASSGGGSGETQYF.